This TCR beta chain was sequenced for a study of T-cell reconstitution after alpha-beta-depleted transplantation in children listed by TCRdb under 2016. Study-wide context: Using TCR repertoire profiling, the study quantitatively followed how T-cell immune reconstitution unfolded in children after TCRalphabeta/CD19-depleted allogeneic hematopoietic cell transplantation. What the research found in general, with its limitations: In some patients, high TCRbeta diversity at day 60 was attributed to recipient T cells and intrathymic progenitors that had survived conditioning. Apparently early alphabetaT-cell count recovery about two months after transplant reportedly relied on only several hundred rapidly expanded clones derived from non-depleted graft cells. The frequencies of hyperexpanded clones fell over the following months, and after one year, T-cell counts and TCRbeta diversity were mostly attributed to newly produced T cells.

On this clonotype itself: There is no known antigen for this receptor. There are no base qualities to consult, and no much larger clone falls within one base.

Libraries were made using PCR. Sequencing relied on an Illumina HiSeq 2500. Molecular barcoding was employed in the preparation of TCR libraries, with unique molecular identifiers being used to normalize TCRbeta repertoire quantification. TCRdb reprocessing: public reads trimmed at Q25 with fastp, clones called with MiXCR, in-frame beta chains kept. Each entry is one CDR3 protein sequence, shown with its most common DNA and genes. This sample comprises 450,000 to 550,000 distinct CDR3 sequences, about 10% of them detected only once. Around 13% of the sample is held by the ten biggest clonotypes. The treatment or condition label, as the study defines it: allogeneic hematopoietic cell transplantation with graft depleted of TCRalphabeta T cells and CD19 B cells. The transplant recipients were children given TCRalphabeta/CD19-depleted allogeneic hematopoietic cell grafts. At the junction V is shortened by 8 bases and J by 0 bases, with 14 bases in between. The germline V gene gives CDR1 as MNHEY and CDR2 as SVGEGT. From cysteine to phenylalanine, the CDR3 is 15 amino acids long. Solely the CDR3 DNA is kept, with 45 bases framed from the first base.

The starting material was PBMCs, mostly from graft donor cells, obtained 180 days after TCRalphabeta/CD19-depleted stem cell transplant. The sequence was obtained from a female patient aged 2-10 years who had a stem cell transplant for aplastic anemia, so the T cells may come from the graft donor. This chain joins TRBV6-2 or TRBV6-3 to TRBJ2-1, with the D segment identity uncertain. The CDR3 in this case is CASERMRSSYNEQFF. The nucleotides read TGTGCCAGCGAGCGCATGAGGAGCTCCTACAATGAGCAGTTCTTC.